The present T cell receptor beta chain was sequenced within a study of PD-L1 blockade in urothelial cancer. Study details: The authors examined blood 3 weeks (second dose) and 6 weeks after treatment start. Each blood sample yielded a median of approximately 140,000 T cells.

The ends were cut back, 3 bases at V and 4 bases at J, with 10 bases in the middle. The CDR3 is 13 residues long. Germline V gene data show CDR1 as SQVTM and CDR2 as ANQGSEA. The time point denotes: pretreatment peripheral blood. Using immunoSEQ multiplex PCR, the repertoire was profiled, and TCRdb retains in-frame clones only, with some absent. The table includes 130,000 or so clones, around 85% detected once. The sequences come from PBMCs, collected around atezolizumab (anti-PD-L1) treatment. This chain links TRBV29-1 with TRBJ2-1, with D tentatively TRBD2 (6 bases). This receptor was identified in a man aged 45-60 years with urothelial cancer. The DNA for the CDR3 is TGCAGCGTTGAGGAGGGACTTTACAATGAGCAGTTCTTC. It codes for CSVEEGLYNEQFF.